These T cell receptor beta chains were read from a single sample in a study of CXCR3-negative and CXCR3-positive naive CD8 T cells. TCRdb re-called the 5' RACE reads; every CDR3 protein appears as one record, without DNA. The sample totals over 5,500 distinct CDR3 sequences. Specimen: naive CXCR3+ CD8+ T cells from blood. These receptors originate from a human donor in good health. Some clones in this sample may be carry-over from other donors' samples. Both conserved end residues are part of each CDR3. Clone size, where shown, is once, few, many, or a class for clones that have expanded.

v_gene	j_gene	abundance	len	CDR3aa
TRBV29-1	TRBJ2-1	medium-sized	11	CSVVGGWEQFF
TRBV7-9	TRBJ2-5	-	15	CASSGRALYQETQYF
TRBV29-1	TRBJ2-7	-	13	CSVERESPYEQYF
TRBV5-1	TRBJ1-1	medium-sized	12	CASSLGRTEAFF
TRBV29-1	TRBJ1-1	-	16	CSVEAPRGTGNTEAFF
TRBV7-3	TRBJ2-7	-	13	CASQSRPSYEQYF
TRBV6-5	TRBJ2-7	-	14	CASGLASLSYEQYF
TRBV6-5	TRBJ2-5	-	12	CASSLDQETQYF
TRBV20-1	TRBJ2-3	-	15	CSAQSGTGDTDTQYF
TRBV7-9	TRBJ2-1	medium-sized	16	CASSLLAGGPSDEQFF
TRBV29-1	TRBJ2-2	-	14	CSALSTRGTGELFF
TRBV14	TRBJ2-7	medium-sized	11	CASSTGYEQYF
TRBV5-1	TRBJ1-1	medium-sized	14	CASSLSQGNTEAFF
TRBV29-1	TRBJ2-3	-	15	CSVDPRAGGKDTQYF
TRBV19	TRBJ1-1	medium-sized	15	CASIGTGRMNTEAFF
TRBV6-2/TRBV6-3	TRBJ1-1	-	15	CASSAAEGGGTEAFF
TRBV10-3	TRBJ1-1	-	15	CAISEAQGAHTEAFF
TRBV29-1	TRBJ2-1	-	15	CSVATTRPYGAEQFF
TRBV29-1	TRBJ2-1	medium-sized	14	CSVGGLAGYNEQFF
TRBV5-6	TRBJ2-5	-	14	CASSLETGQETQYF
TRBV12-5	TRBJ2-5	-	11	CASGPGETQYF
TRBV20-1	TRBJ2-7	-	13	CSVDRDSSYEQYF
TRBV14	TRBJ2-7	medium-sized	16	CASSQGSGVSSYEQYF
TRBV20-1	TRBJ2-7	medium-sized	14	CSASPGTSGGWQYF
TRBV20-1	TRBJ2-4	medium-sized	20	CSARIAARGRFGLAKNIQYF
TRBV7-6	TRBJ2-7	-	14	CASSPAGGPREQYF
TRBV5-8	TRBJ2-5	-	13	CASNTGIQETQYF
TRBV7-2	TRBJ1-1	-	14	CASSLRRDATEAFF
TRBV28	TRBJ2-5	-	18	CASSLPRLAGENQETQYF
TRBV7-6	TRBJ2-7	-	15	CASSPQAGGSYEQYF
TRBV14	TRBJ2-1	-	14	CASSHQGAPYEQFF
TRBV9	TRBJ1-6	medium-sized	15	CASSAATEYNSPLHF
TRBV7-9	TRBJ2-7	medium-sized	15	CASSPATSGSHEQYF
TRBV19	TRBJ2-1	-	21	CASSIVLSSLAGGMSWNEQFF
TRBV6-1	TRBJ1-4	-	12	CASSDPGRGLFF
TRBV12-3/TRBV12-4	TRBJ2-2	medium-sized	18	CASSLSLGGRANTGELFF
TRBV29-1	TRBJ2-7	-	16	CSVEDAGSENSYEQYF
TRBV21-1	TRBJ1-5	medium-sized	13	CASSGTGNQPQHF
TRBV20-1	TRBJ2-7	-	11	CSAKTYSEQYF
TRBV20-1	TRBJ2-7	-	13	CSAKGRNSYEQYF